This T cell receptor beta chain came from a study of T cell responses to AZD1222 COVID-19 vaccine. Germline CDR1 is SGHTA and CDR2 is FQGTGA. CDR3 length equals 14 residues. V gave up 2 bases and J gave up 0 bases, with 7 bases separating them. The data were produced by immunoSEQ multiplex PCR, yet TCRdb's version contains in-frame clones alone and is incomplete. Found here are around 99,000 clones, approximately 90% of them singletons; the top ten hold around 20%. The receptor comes from an adult in good health. Specimen: peripheral blood, collected on day 0 of AZD1222 vaccination. The chain uses TRBV7-3 and TRBJ1-1, with unresolved D. The CDR3 DNA reads TGTGCCAGCAGCTTACCCCCAGTGAACACTGAAGCTTTCTTT. Its translation: CASSLPPVNTEAFF.